Listed here is a single T cell receptor beta chain. Its antigen is not known. The junction shows a germline mismatch at one end, possibly a read error. Germline CDR1 and CDR2: DFQATT and SNEGSKA (reference sequence). The CDR3 consists of 12 residues. Template-switching 5'RACE yielded the TCR cDNA; a universal primer site and UMIs were added in the process. TCRdb ran MiXCR on the 5' RACE reads and lists one entry per CDR3 protein. The sample has some 340,000 distinct CDR3 sequences, about 10% seen once. The sample is drawn from a study of T cells after yellow fever vaccination. The overall study: Fractions with few cells were prepared using SMART-Seq v4 Ultra Low Input.

Whole-study findings and limits: Post-booster repertoires again held most primary-vaccination clones (just under 97% CD4, 88% CD8).

The chain recombines TRBV20-1 with TRBJ1-2, with no clear D. The specimen comprised CD4+ T cells sorted from PBMCs, sampled 45 days after the yellow fever booster vaccination. This TCR derives from a man aged 18 to 35 who received the YFV17D yellow fever vaccine. The CDR3 is CSARADSYSYTF. In DNA, the CDR3 is TGCAGTGCTAGGGCGGACTCCTATAGCTACACCTTC.